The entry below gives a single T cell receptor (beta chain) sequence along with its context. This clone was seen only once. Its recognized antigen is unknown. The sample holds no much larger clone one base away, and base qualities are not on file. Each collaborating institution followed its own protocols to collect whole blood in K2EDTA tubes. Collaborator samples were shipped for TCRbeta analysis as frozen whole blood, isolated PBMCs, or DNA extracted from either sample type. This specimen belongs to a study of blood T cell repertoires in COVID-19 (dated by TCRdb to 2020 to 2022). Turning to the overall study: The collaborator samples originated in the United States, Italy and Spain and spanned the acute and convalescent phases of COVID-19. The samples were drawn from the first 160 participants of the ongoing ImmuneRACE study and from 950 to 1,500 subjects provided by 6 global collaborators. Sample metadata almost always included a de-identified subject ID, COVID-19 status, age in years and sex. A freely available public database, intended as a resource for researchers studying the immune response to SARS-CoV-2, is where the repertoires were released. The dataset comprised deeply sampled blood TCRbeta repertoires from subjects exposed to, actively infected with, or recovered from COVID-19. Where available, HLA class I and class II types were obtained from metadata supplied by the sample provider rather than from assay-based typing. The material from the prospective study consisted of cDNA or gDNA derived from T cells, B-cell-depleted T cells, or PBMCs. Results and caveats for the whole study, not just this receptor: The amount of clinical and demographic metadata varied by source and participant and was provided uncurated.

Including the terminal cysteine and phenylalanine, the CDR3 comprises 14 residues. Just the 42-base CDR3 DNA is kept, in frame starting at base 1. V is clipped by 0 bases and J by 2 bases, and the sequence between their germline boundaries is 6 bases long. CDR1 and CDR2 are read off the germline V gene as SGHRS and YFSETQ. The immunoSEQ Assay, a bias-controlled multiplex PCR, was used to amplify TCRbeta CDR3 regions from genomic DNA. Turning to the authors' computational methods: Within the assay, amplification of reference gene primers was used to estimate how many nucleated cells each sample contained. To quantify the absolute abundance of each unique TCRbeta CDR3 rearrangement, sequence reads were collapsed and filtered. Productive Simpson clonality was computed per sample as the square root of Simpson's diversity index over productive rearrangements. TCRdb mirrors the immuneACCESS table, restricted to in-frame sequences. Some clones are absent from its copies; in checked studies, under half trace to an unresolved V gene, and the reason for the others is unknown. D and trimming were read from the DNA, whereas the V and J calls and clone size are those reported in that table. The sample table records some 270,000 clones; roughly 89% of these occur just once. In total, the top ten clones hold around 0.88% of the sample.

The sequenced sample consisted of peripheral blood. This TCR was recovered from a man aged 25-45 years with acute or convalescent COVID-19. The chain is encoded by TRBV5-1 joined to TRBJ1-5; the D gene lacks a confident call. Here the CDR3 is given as CASSLGGRNQPQHF. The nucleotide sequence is TGCGCCAGCAGCTTGGGAGGGCGCAATCAGCCCCAGCATTTT.